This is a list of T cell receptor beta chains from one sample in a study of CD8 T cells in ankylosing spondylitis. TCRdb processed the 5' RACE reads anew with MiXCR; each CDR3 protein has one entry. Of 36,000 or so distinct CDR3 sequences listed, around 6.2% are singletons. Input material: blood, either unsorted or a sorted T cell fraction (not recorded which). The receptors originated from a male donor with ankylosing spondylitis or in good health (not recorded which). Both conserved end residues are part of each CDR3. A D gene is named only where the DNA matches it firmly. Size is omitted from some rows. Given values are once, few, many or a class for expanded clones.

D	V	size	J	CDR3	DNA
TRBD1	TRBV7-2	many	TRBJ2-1	CASSLGTVSYNEQFF	TGTGCCAGCAGCCTTGGGACAGTTTCCTACAATGAGCAGTTCTTC
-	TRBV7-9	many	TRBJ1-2	CASSFSEGGYTF	TGTGCCAGCAGCTTTTCCGAGGGTGGCTACACCTTC
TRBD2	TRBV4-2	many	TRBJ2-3	CASSQGPLRENIDTQYF	TGTGCCAGCAGCCAGGGTCCCTTGCGGGAGAATATAGATACGCAGTATTTT
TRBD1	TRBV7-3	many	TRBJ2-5	CASSVGQGETQYF	TGTGCCAGCAGCGTCGGACAGGGGGAGACCCAGTACTTC
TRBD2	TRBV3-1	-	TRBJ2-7	CASSQDRIGRASDF	TGTGCCAGCAGCCAAGATCGAATCGGGAGGGCAAGCGACTTC
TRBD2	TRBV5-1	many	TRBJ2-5	CASGGLGGETQYF	TGCGCCAGCGGAGGACTCGGGGGGGAGACCCAGTACTTC
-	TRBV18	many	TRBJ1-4	CASSLGTYNEKLFF	TGTGCCAGCTCACTCGGGACTTATAATGAAAAACTGTTTTTT
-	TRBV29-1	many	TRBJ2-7	CSVTGSSYEQYF	TGCAGCGTTACGGGGTCCTCCTACGAGCAGTACTTC
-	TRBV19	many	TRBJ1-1	CASTLQRNTEAFF	TGTGCCAGTACCCTCCAGAGGAACACTGAAGCTTTCTTT
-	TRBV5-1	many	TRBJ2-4	CASSSGISGNIQYF	TGCGCCAGCAGCTCCGGCATCAGTGGAAACATTCAGTACTTC
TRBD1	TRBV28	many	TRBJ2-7	CASKGAPSSYEQYF	TGTGCCAGCAAGGGGGCCCCGAGCTCCTACGAGCAGTACTTC
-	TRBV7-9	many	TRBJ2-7	CASSSDVSEQYF	TGTGCCAGCAGCTCCGACGTCTCCGAGCAGTACTTC
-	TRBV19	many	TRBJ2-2	CASSSQGGTGELFF	TGTGCCAGTAGTTCGCAGGGGGGCACCGGGGAGCTGTTTTTT
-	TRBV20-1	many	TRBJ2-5	CSGQFLRGFQETQYF	TGCAGTGGACAATTCCTTCGGGGATTCCAAGAGACCCAGTACTTC
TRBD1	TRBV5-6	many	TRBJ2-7	CASSYPGTGASYEQYF	TGTGCCAGCAGTTACCCCGGGACAGGAGCCTCCTACGAGCAGTACTTC
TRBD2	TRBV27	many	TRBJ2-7	CASSLGTSGDEQYF	TGTGCCAGCAGTTTGGGGACTAGCGGGGACGAGCAGTACTTC
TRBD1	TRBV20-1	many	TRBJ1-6	CSARQGKNSPLHF	TGCAGTGCCAGACAGGGGAAGAATTCACCCCTCCACTTT